Following are 10 T cell receptor beta chains from one sample sequenced in a study of cytomegalovirus exposure and HLA in healthy donors. Primers for the PCR totalled 60 Vbeta and 13 Jbeta. TCRdb's copy holds only in-frame clones and misses some; the assay was immunoSEQ multiplex PCR. Of 150,000 to 200,000 clones listed, 75% to 90% are singletons. Sequencing input: PBMCs. The receptors were sampled from a male donor in good health and CMV-seronegative.

The chain employs TRBV5-1 and TRBJ1-1; 10 bases are a match to TRBD1. Trimming cost V 4 bases and J 10 bases; bases outside gene matches: 13. CDR1 and CDR2 from the germline V gene are SGHRS and YFSETQ. The CDR3 has 15 residues. CDR3 region: CASSTRPGTGDGAFF. In DNA, the CDR3 is TGCGCCAGCAGCACACGTCCCGGGACAGGGGATGGAGCTTTCTTT.

This chain uses TRBV4-1 with TRBJ2-7; D possibly corresponds to TRBD2 (6 bases). Looked up from germline, CDR1 is MGHRA and CDR2 is YSYEKL. Deletions cut 2 bases from V and 6 bases from J, with 17 bases between. The CDR3 loop spans 15 amino acids. The chain's CDR3 is CASSQSWGVGSEQYF. The CDR3 DNA reads as TGCGCCAGCAGCCAATCCTGGGGGGTGGGGAGCGAGCAGTACTTC.

This sequence joins TRBV4-2 and TRBJ2-7; possible D gene TRBD1, 5 bases. The germline gives CDR1 LGHNA, CDR2 YNFKEQ. This CDR3 is 14 amino acids long. Trimming cost V 0 bases and J 9 bases, with 15 bases left between them. DNA of the CDR3: TGTGCCAGCAGCCAAGATATAGAAGGGGTCGGGCAGTACTTC. This translates into CASSQDIEGVGQYF.

The V and J genes are TRBV5-4 and TRBJ2-5; 11 positions match TRBD1. The CDR3 length is 15 residues. With V trimmed by 4 bases and J by 5 bases, 7 bases remained unmatched. Germline V gene lookup returns CDR1 SGHNT and CDR2 YYREEE (reference sequence). CDR3 residues: CASSPGTGGRETQYF. In DNA form, the CDR3 reads TGTGCCAGCAGCCCTGGGACAGGGGGTCGGGAGACCCAGTACTTC.

This clone was picked up one time. The CDR3 bases are TGTGCCAGCAGCCCTACGACAGGACTAGCGGGGCGCACAGATACGCAGTATTTT. As protein: CASSPTTGLAGRTDTQYF. This chain joins TRBV13 and TRBJ2-3; 12 nucleotides agree with TRBD2. The trim removed 5 bases at V and 1 base at J, leaving 10 bases unmatched. Germline V gene data show CDR1 as PRHDT and CDR2 as FYEKMQ (reference sequence). CDR3 length: 18 amino acids.

The V and J genes are TRBV5-1 and TRBJ2-1, with 8 bases fitting TRBD1. The CDR3 is 15 amino acids. The germline V gene encodes CDR1 SGHRS and CDR2 YFSETQ. V lost 2 bases to trimming and J lost 5 bases; unmatched junction nucleotides: 6. DNA for the CDR3: TGCGCCAGCAGCTTTCGACAGGGGCCAGACAATGAGCAGTTCTTC. Its protein product is CASSFRQGPDNEQFF.

The V call is TRBV18, the J call TRBJ1-1, with no clear D. CDR3 length: 14 amino acids. Trimming took off 0 bases at V and 3 bases at J, with 8 bases between the two ends. Germline values: CDR1 KGHSH, CDR2 LQKENI. The CDR3 spells CASSPPGHHTEAFF. In DNA, the CDR3 is TGTGCCAGCTCACCACCGGGCCACCACACTGAAGCTTTCTTT.

The chain's CDR3 is CASSSGTSGYEQYF. As DNA, the CDR3 is TGCGCCAGCAGCTCGGGGACTAGCGGCTACGAGCAGTACTTC. The chain recombines TRBV5-1 with TRBJ2-7, with 11 bases identical to TRBD2. CDR1 and CDR2 (germline): SGHRS, YFSETQ. The CDR3 has 14 residues. Trimming took 3 bases from V and 3 from J; bases not matched to a gene: 2.

The chain recombines TRBV9 with TRBJ1-1; D is uncertain. The V end lost 3 bases, the J end lost 6 bases, and 15 bases lay between the germline ends. CDR1 SGDLS and CDR2 YYNGEE come from the germline V gene. The CDR3 has 14 amino acids. CDR3 sequence (DNA): TGTGCCAGCAGCGGTCAAGCTACCAACCCTGAAGCTTTCTTT. It yields the protein CASSGQATNPEAFF.

V gene TRBV6-5 combines with J gene TRBJ2-7; no reliable D call. Trimming took 5 bases from V and 0 from J, leaving 11 bases between them. Germline CDR1 MNHEY, CDR2 SVGAGI. The CDR3 spans 14 residues. In DNA form, the CDR3 reads TGTGCCAGCAGTGAACCCGGGTCCTCCTACGAGCAGTACTTC. Its protein product is CASSEPGSSYEQYF.